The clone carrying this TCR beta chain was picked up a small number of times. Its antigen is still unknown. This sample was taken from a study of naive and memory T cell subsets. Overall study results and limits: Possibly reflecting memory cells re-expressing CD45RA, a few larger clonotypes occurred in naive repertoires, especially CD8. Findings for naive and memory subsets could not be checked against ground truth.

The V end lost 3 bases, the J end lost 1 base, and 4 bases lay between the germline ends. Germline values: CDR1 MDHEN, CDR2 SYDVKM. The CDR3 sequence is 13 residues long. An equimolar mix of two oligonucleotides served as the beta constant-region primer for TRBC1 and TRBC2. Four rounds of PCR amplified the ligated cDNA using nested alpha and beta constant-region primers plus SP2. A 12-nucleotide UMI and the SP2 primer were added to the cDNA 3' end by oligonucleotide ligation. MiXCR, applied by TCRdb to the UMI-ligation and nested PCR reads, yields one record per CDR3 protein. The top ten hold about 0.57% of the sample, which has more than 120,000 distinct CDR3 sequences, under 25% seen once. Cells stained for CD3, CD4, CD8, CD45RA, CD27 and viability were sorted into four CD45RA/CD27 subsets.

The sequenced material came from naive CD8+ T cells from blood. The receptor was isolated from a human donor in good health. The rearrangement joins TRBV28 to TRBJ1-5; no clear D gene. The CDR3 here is CASSLESNQPQHF. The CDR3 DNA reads TGTGCCAGCAGTTTGGAGAGCAATCAGCCCCAGCATTTT. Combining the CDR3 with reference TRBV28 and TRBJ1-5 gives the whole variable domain DVKVTQSSRYLVKRTGEKVFLECVQDMDHENMFWYRQDPGLGLRLIYFSYDVKMKEKGDIPEGYSVSREKKERFSLILESASTNQTSMYLCASSLESNQPQHFGDGTRLSIL.